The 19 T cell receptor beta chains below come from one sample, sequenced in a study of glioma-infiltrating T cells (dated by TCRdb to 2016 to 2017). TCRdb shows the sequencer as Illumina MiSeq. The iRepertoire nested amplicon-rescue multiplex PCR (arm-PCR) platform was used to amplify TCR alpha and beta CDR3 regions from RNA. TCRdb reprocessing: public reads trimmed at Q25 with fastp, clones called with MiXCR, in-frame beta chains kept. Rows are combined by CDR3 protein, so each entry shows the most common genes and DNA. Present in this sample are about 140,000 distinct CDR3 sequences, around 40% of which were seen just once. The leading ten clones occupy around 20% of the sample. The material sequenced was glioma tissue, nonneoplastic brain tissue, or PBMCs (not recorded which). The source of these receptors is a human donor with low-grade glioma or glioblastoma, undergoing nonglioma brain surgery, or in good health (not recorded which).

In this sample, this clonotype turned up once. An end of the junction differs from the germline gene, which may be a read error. The CDR3 nucleotides read TGTGCCAGCCTGAGGCAGATGAACAATGGGCAGTTCTTC. Amino acid sequence: CASLRQMNNGQFF. The chain carries TRBV7-9 and TRBJ2-1, with D uncertain. Germline CDR1 SEHNR, CDR2 FQNEAQ (reference sequence). This CDR3 is built from 13 residues. The full variable domain, with the rest looked up from reference TRBV7-9 and TRBJ2-1, is DTGVSQNPRHKITKRGQNVTFRCDPISEHNRLYWYRQTLGQGPEFLTYFQNEAQLEKSRLLSDRFSAERPKGSFSTLEIQRTEQGDSAMYLCASLRQMNNGQFFGPGTRLTVL.

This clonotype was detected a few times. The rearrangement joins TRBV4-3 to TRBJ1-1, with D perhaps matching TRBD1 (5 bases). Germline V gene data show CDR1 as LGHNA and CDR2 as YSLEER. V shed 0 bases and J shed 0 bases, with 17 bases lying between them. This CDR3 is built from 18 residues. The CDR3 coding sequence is TGCGCCAGCAGCCAAGATCCAAGGGGTGGAAGAATGAACACTGAAGCTTTCTTT. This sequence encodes CASSQDPRGGRMNTEAFF.

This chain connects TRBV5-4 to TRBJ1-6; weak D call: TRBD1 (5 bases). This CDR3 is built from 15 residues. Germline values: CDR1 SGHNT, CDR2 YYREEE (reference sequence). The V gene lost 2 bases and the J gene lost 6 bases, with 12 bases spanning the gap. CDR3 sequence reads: CASSFGGLSNSPLHF. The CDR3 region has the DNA TGTGCCAGCAGCTTTGGGGGACTGAGTAATTCACCCCTCCACTTT.

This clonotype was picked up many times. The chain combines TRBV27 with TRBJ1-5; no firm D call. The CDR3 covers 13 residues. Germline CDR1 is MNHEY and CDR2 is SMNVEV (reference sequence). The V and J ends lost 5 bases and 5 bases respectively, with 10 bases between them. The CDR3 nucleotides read TGTGCCAGCAGTCTCCTGTCCGATCAGCCCCAGCATTTT. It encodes CASSLLSDQPQHF.

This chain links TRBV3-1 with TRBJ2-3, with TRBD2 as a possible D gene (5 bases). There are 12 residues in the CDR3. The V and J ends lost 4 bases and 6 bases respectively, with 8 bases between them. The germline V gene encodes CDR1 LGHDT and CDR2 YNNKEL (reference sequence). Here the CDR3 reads CASSRTGDTQYF. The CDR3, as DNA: TGTGCCAGCAGCCGGACTGGTGATACGCAGTATTTT.

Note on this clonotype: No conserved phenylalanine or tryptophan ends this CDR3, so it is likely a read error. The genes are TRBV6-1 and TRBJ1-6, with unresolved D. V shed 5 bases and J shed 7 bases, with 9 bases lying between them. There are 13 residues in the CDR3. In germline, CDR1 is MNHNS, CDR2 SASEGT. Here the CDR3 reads CASSLLKNSPLHL. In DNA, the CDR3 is TGTGCCAGCAGTCTCCTAAAGAATTCACCCCTCCACCTT.

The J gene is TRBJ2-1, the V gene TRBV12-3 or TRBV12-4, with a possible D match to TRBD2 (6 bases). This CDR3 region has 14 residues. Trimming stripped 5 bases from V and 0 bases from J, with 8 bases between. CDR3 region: CASSGGFSYNEQFF. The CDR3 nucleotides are TGTGCCAGCAGTGGGGGGTTCTCCTACAATGAGCAGTTCTTC.

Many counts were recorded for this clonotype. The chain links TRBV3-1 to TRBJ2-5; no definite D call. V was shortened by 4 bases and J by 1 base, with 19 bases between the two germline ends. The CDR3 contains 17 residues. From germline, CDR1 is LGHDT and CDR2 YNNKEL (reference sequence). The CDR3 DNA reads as TGTGCCAGCAGCCCCGACTTATACAAGAGCTTCCAAGAGACCCAGTACTTC. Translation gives CASSPDLYKSFQETQYF.

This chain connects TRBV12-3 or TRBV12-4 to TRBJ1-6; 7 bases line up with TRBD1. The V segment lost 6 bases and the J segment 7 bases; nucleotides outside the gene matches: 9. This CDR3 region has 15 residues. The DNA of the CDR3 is TGTGCCAGCAGACCCAGACAGGGAAGAAATTCACCCCTCCACTTT. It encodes CASRPRQGRNSPLHF.

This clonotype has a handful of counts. The CDR3 bases are TGTGCCAGCAGCTTAGCGCTAGCGGGGGGAGCAGATACGCAGTATTTT. Translation: CASSLALAGGADTQYF. J is TRBJ2-3 and V is TRBV7-2; 11 bases line up with TRBD2. The V gene's germline CDR1 is SGHTA and CDR2 FQGNSA. The CDR3 is 16 amino acids. J was trimmed by 4 bases and V by 0 bases; bases with no gene match: 3.

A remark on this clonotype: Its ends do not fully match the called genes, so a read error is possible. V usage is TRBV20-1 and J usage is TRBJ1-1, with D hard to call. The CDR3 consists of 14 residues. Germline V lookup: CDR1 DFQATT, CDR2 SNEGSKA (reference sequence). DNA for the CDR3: TGCAGTGCTAGAGTAAACGGGAGGACCACTAAAGCTTTCTTT. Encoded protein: CSARVNGRTTKAFF.

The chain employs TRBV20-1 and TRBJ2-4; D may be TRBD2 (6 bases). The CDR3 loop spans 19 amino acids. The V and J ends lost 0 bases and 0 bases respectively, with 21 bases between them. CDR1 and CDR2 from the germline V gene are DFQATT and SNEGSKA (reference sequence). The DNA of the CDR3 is TGCAGTGCTAGAGACTATAGGAGGGCCCAATCCATAGCCAAAAACATTCAGTACTTC. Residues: CSARDYRRAQSIAKNIQYF.

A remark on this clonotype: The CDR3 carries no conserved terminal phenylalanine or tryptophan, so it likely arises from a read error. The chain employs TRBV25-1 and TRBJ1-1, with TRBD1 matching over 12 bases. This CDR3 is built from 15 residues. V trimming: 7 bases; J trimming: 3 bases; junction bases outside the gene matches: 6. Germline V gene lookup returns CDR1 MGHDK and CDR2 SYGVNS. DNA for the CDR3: TGTGCCAGCAAGGGACAGGGGGCGCCGGACACTGAAGCTTTCTCT. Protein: CASKGQGAPDTEAFS.

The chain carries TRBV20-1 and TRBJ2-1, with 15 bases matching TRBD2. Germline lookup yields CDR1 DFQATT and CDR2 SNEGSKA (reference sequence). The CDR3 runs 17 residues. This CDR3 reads CSASGTSGRSSYNEQFF. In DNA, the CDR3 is TGCAGCGCCTCCGGGACTAGCGGGAGGAGCTCCTACAATGAGCAGTTCTTC.

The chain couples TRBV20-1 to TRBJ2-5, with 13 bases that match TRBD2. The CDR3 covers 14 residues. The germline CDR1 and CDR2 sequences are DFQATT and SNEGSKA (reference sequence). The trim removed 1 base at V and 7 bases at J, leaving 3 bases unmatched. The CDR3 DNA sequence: TGCAGTGCTAGAGTCACTAGCGGGGGGGGGACCCAGTACTTC. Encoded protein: CSARVTSGGGTQYF.

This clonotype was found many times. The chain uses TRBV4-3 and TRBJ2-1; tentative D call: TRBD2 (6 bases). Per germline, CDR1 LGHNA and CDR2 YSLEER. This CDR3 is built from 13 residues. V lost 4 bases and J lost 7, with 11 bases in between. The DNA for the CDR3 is TGCGCCAGCAGCCCAGGCGGGGTAAATGAGCAGTTCTTC. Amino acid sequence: CASSPGGVNEQFF.

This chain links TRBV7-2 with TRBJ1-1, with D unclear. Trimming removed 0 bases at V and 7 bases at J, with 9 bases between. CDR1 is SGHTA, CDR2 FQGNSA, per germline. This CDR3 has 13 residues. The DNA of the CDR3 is TGTGCCAGCAGCTTAGCTATCGCGCGTGAAGCTTTCTTT. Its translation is CASSLAIAREAFF.

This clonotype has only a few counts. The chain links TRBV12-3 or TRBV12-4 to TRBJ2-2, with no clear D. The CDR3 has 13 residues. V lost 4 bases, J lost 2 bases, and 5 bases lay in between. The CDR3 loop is CASSSLNTGELFF. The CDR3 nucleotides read TGTGCCAGCAGTTCCCTCAACACCGGGGAGCTGTTTTTT.

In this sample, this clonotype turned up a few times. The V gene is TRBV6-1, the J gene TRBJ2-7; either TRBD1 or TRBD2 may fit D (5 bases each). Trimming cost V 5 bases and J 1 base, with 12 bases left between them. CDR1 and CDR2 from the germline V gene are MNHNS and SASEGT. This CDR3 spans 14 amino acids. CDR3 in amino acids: CASSTPGRSYEQYF. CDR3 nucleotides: TGTGCCAGCAGTACCCCGGGGCGGTCCTACGAGCAGTACTTC.